This T cell receptor beta chain was obtained from a study of neurological immune-mediated disorders. This clonotype came up many times. No antigen is known for it. Overall study results and limits: While HTLV-1-associated myelopathy showed the greatest TCR clonal expansion, multiple sclerosis showed the least, falling below healthy controls. Subjects shared no identical expanded-clone CDR3 amino acid sequences, suggesting private TCR-beta repertoires in all groups.

The authors made cDNA by 5'RACE with 10-nucleotide random UMIs. One entry per CDR3 protein, called by TCRdb with MiXCR from the 5' RACE reads. The sample records tens of thousands of distinct CDR3 sequences, roughly a tenth being singletons. As for time point: longitudinal time-point 1 (baseline). Germline values: CDR1 KGHDR, CDR2 SFDVKD. The CDR3 length is 15 residues. V shed 3 bases and J shed 3 bases, with 10 bases lying between them. This TCR came from a man aged 25-45 years in good health. Sequenced: PBMCs. This chain links TRBV24-1 with TRBJ2-2; maybe TRBD2 (5 bases). CDR3 nucleotides: TGTGCCACCAGTGATCGGGGAGTGTACACCGGGGAGCTGTTTTTT. Its protein product is CATSDRGVYTGELFF.